These 14 T cell receptor beta chains were sequenced from one sample in a study of cytomegalovirus exposure and HLA in healthy donors. The PCR made use of 60 Vbeta and 13 Jbeta primers. Some clones are missing from TCRdb's copy, which holds only in-frame ones; the method was immunoSEQ multiplex PCR. Of tens of thousands of clones in the sample, around 80% were seen once. Sequencing used PBMCs. These receptors were collected from a man aged 40-55 years in good health and CMV-seronegative.

The chain joins TRBV2 to TRBJ2-5; D call uncertain. This CDR3 region has 12 residues. V lost 4 bases and J 5 bases, leaving 8 bases between the germline ends. The V gene's germline CDR1 is SNHLY and CDR2 FYNNEI. CDR3 residues: CASSVVLETQYF. The CDR3 DNA is TGTGCCAGCAGTGTTGTATTGGAGACCCAGTACTTC.

This clone is a singleton in its sample. This CDR3 reads CASSSIRLATYEQYF. The CDR3 bases are TGTGCCAGCAGCTCTATCCGTTTAGCAACCTACGAGCAGTACTTC. The chain employs TRBV5-6 and TRBJ2-7; no clear D gene. Germline V lookup: CDR1 SGHDT, CDR2 YYEEEE. V lost 3 bases, J lost 2 bases, and 15 bases lay in between. The CDR3 loop spans 15 amino acids. The whole variable domain, filled in from reference TRBV5-6 and TRBJ2-7, reads DAGVTQSPTHLIKTRGQQVTLRCSPKSGHDTVSWYQQALGQGPQFIFQYYEEEERQRGNFPDRFSGHQFPNYSSELNVNALLLGDSALYLCASSSIRLATYEQYFGPGTRLTVT.

The chain has TRBV25-1 and TRBJ1-2; D is ambiguous. CDR3 length equals 14 residues. Trimming removed 5 bases from V and 2 bases from J, with 12 bases in between. Germline CDR1 is MGHDK and CDR2 is SYGVNS. CDR3 sequence (DNA): TGTGCCAGCAGTTATACAGAGTCCAACTATGGCTACACCTTC. Protein sequence: CASSYTESNYGYTF.

The rearrangement joins TRBV4-2 to TRBJ2-5, with 13 bases lining up with TRBD2. Trimming took 4 bases from V and 3 from J; bases not matched to a gene: 2. The CDR3 sequence is 15 residues long. Germline CDR1 is LGHNA and CDR2 is YNFKEQ. Here the CDR3 reads CASSPGTSGKETQYF. The DNA for the CDR3 is TGTGCCAGCAGCCCCGGGACTAGCGGGAAAGAGACCCAGTACTTC.

The table lists this clone with a count of one. The rearrangement links TRBV9 to TRBJ1-1, with 7 positions matching TRBD1. Germline V gives CDR1 SGDLS, CDR2 YYNGEE. This CDR3 comprises 15 residues. The trim removed 2 bases at V and 4 bases at J, leaving 8 bases unmatched. The CDR3 DNA reads as TGTGCCAGCAGCGTCGACAGGGCCTCGGGCACTGAAGCTTTCTTT. Its protein is CASSVDRASGTEAFF.

The chain combines TRBV19 with TRBJ1-4, with 7 bases that match TRBD1. Trimming took 3 bases from V and 0 from J; bases not matched to a gene: 4. CDR3 length equals 16 residues. Germline assignment: CDR1 LNHDA and CDR2 SQIVND (reference sequence). The CDR3 is CASSISGTATNEKLFF. The CDR3 DNA reads as TGTGCCAGTAGTATCTCCGGGACAGCAACTAATGAAAAACTGTTTTTT.

The V and J genes are TRBV6-5 and TRBJ2-1; 8 bases are a match to TRBD1. The CDR3 contains 13 residues. The ends lost 3 bases at V and 9 bases at J; junction bases unmatched: 4. In germline, CDR1 is MNHEY, CDR2 SVGAGI. CDR3 in DNA: TGTGCCAGCAGTTATGGGACAGGCGGTGAGCAGTTCTTC. This encodes CASSYGTGGEQFF.

The chain combines TRBV6-1 with TRBJ1-2; no clear D. V lost 6 bases to trimming and J lost 0 bases, with 14 bases between them. CDR1 is MNHNS and CDR2 is SASEGT in the germline V gene. The CDR3 sequence is 15 residues long. The CDR3 bases are TGTGCCAGCAGCCAATCCACCGGGACTAACTATGGCTACACCTTC. It yields the protein CASSQSTGTNYGYTF.

The genes are TRBV30 and TRBJ2-5; D unresolved. V was pared by 3 bases and J by 2 bases, with 4 bases between. The CDR3 loop spans 11 amino acids. Germline-derived CDR1 and CDR2 are GTSNPN and SVGIG (reference sequence). The CDR3 sequence is CAWRAQETQYF. The CDR3 coding sequence is TGTGCCTGGAGAGCTCAAGAGACCCAGTACTTC.

This clone was observed a single time. The chain is built from TRBV6-1 and TRBJ1-2; unclear D gene. This CDR3 region has 11 residues. Germline V gives CDR1 MNHNS, CDR2 SASEGT. The germline V and J ends were trimmed by 5 bases and 7 bases, with 8 bases remaining between them. CDR3 sequence reads: CASSPGGGYTF. As DNA, the CDR3 is TGTGCCAGCAGTCCAGGTGGTGGCTACACCTTC.

This sequence joins TRBV27 and TRBJ2-7; D is ambiguous. Germline CDR1 reads MNHEY; CDR2 reads SMNVEV (reference sequence). This CDR3 region has 15 residues. V was cut by 3 bases and J by 0 bases, with 12 bases left in between. In DNA form, the CDR3 reads TGTGCCAGCAGTTTTTCTACTTCAAGCTCCTACGAGCAGTACTTC. Translation: CASSFSTSSSYEQYF.

The chain carries TRBV19 and TRBJ1-5; D remains unclear. V was clipped by 9 bases and J by 5 bases, with 11 bases between them. CDR1 is LNHDA, CDR2 SQIVND, per germline (reference sequence). CDR3 length: 12 amino acids. Written as DNA, the CDR3 is TGTGCCAGGAAGGGCGGGGATCAGCCCCAGCATTTT. Protein: CARKGGDQPQHF.

The chain joins TRBV20-1 to TRBJ2-5; perhaps TRBD2 as D (6 bases). Trimming left V 7 bases short and J 1 base short, with 7 bases between. The length of the CDR3 is 11 residues. Germline-derived CDR1 and CDR2 are DFQATT and SNEGSKA (reference sequence). The DNA of the CDR3 is TGCAGTGGGCGGGGCCAAGAGACCCAGTACTTC. Its protein product is CSGRGQETQYF.

The rearrangement joins TRBV27 to TRBJ2-7, with 9 bases matching TRBD1. Germline CDR1 and CDR2: MNHEY and SMNVEV (reference sequence). V trimming: 6 bases; J trimming: 4 bases; junction bases outside the gene matches: 4. The CDR3 length is 13 residues. The CDR3 here is CASRGTGTYEQYF. The CDR3, as DNA: TGTGCCAGCAGGGGGACAGGGACTTACGAGCAGTACTTC.